The clone carrying this TCR beta chain has a handful of counts. Its target is not known. This sample is drawn from a study of cytomegalovirus exposure and HLA in healthy donors. PCR was performed using 60 Vbeta and 13 Jbeta primers. Assay used: immunoSEQ multiplex PCR; TCRdb lists only in-frame clones, some missing. This sample has roughly 150,000 clones; over 60% occur once, and the top ten carry over 2%. Losses at the gene ends were 4 bases for V and 5 bases for J; bases not matched to a gene: 8. There are 15 residues in the CDR3. Germline CDR1 SGHDT, CDR2 YYEEEE. Study results and limitations: A later analysis linked about 17,000 TCR beta sequences to HLA alleles at 0.05 false discovery rate. In presence/absence analyses, roughly uniform sequencing depth across donors was assumed. In a later analysis, V- and J-gene trimming of beta chains associated with a DCLRE1C missense variant, replicated independently.

The sequence derives from a man aged 35 to 55 in good health and CMV-seronegative. The chain joins TRBV5-6 to TRBJ1-4; 7 bases line up with TRBD1. The sample comprised PBMCs. In DNA form, the CDR3 reads TGTGCCAGCAGCAGAGGGACAGAGATGAATGAAAAACTGTTTTTT. This sequence encodes CASSRGTEMNEKLFF.